This section outlines one T cell receptor (beta chain) sequence together with its context. Its antigen is not yet known. Base quality data are lacking; no much larger clone is found one base away. This sample is drawn from a study of cytomegalovirus exposure and HLA in healthy donors (dated by TCRdb to between 2016 and 2019). In terms of the full investigation: An earlier analysis of some 550 of the donors reported 250 to 300 Gb of sequence data and some 100 million unique TCR beta sequences from 150 million to 200 million T cells. All discovery cohort repertoires had been generated on a single sequencing platform. On average, around 200,000 unique TCR beta nucleotide sequences were sequenced per donor among several hundred genotyped donors of the cohort, with roughly 20% of those sequences being non-productive. An early release covering about 600 HLA-typed donors comprised approximately 290 gigabases of sequencing data and tens of millions of unique TCR sequences. Of the roughly 400 genotyped donors, 75% to 85% were placed in the genetic ancestry cluster associated with self-reported Caucasian donors. Because of strong linkage in the cohort, roughly five DR-DQ haplotypes were treated as single units for association and clustering. The T cell repertoires of 666 subjects were profiled by immunosequencing and related to cytomegalovirus serostatus. High-throughput TCR immunosequencing, statistical association of individual TCRs with disease status, and machine learning were combined to predict cytomegalovirus infection status. In an earlier analysis of 587 of the donors, high-throughput TCR beta sequencing was used to judge whether each TCR beta V gene segment behaved as functional or pseudogenic. A later analysis re-analyzed previously published TCR beta repertoires from 600 to 850 donors and added high-resolution HLA genotyping to study TCR occurrence patterns. Donor age, sex, ethnicity and CMV serostatus were collected together with the repertoire data. HLA typing covered class I and class II loci at four-digit resolution. In a later genetic analysis, genome-wide SNP genotypes for about 65% of the roughly 700 donors were used, and that subset was treated as a discovery cohort. In addition to the first cohort of roughly 670 subjects, a separate validation cohort of approximately 130 different subjects was used. The study aimed to test whether signatures of past pathogen exposure could be identified by cataloging public T cell receptors. The later analysis used no new phenotypic data to find candidate immune exposures, relying instead on TCR beta sequences and their occurrence across donors. Typing coverage varied by locus: roughly 620-630 donors for A, B, C, DRB1 and DQB1; roughly 560 for DQA1; around 610 for DPA1; 450 to 480 for DPB1.

Trimming removed 7 bases from V and 7 bases from J; the gene matches leave 8 bases unexplained. Including cysteine and phenylalanine, the CDR3 has 14 amino acids. CDR3 DNA only is kept here, 42 bases in frame from base 1. The germline V gene provides CDR1 SNHLY and CDR2 FYNNEI. The cohort consisted of 650 to 700 healthy bone marrow donors. Cohort members were all nominally healthy when sampled, although unrecorded immune exposures were likely present. The donor tested CMV seropositive and was one of the 289 seropositive cohort members. A peripheral blood sample was collected from each donor, and TCR beta sequencing was performed on peripheral blood mononuclear cells. Genomic DNA extraction from the blood cell samples was performed with the Qiagen DNeasy Blood Extraction Kit. Libraries were prepared through the immunoSEQ multiplex PCR assay. The multiplex PCR relied on a mix of 60 forward primers for TCR Vbeta segments and 13 reverse primers for TCR Jbeta segments. The CDR3 region of rearranged TCR beta genes was amplified from genomic DNA with a multiplex PCR assay. The Illumina HiSeq System was used to sequence the amplified TCR beta libraries as 87-base-pair reads. Under the source paper's analysis protocol: A later analysis tallied some 79 million unique TCR beta chains across the 666 repertoires, and about 10 million of those chains were shared by two or more donors. Raw reads were error-corrected and collapsed into unique sequences by a nearest-neighbor algorithm in which closely related sequences were merged to remove PCR and sequencing errors. Alignment of CDR3 sequences to IMGT reference sequences was used to assign V, D and J gene segments. Each retained sequence needed at least a six-nucleotide match to both a V gene segment and a J gene segment. A rearrangement counted as productive if the CDR3 had no stop codons and remained in frame with V and J, and every other rearrangement counted as non-productive. Following IMGT convention, CDR3 was defined as the stretch from the second conserved V-encoded cysteine to the conserved J-encoded phenylalanine. Sequences without an unambiguous match to a single V gene segment were excluded from the earlier analysis of 500 to 700 of the donors. An earlier analysis of approximately 590 of the donors called V segments functional above 56.7% productive rearrangements and segregating when the between-donor standard deviation exceeded 5%. To diagnose cytomegalovirus status from the catalog of TCR beta chain sequences, a statistical classification framework was built. In a later analysis, TCR nucleotide sequences were compared against IMGT/GENE-DB human TR gene sequences so that V and J genes could be assigned. The TCRdist pipeline was used in a later analysis to assign CDR3 sequences and most-parsimonious VDJ recombination scenarios. In a later analysis, each TCR beta chain was defined by its CDR3 amino acid sequence together with its V-gene family, and reads without a unique V-gene family were excluded. To address suspected cross-contamination and a sequencing artifact, a later analysis removed 592 highly shared, low-generation-probability nucleotide sequences. For each public chain, a later analysis derived a clonal expansion index from normalized ranks of inferred template counts within each repertoire. Generation probabilities in a later analysis came from a VDJ recombination model fitted to out-of-frame rearrangements, and those results were checked against IGoR. Hypergeometric tests were used in a later analysis to score TCR-TCR, TCR-HLA and TCR-CMV co-occurrence, with a repertoire-size bias correction applied to the TCR pairs. False discovery rates were estimated in a later analysis by permuting HLA or CMV assignments 20 times. A later analysis grouped co-occurring TCRs with DBSCAN, adding TCRdist sequence similarity when clustering within HLA-allele-positive subsets. Repertoires with fewer than 30,000 or more than 120,000 public chains, plus five repertoires with anomalous nucleotide sharing, were excluded from co-occurrence clustering. The table was pulled from immuneACCESS by TCRdb, which kept in-frame rearrangements only. Such tables lose some clones; where checked, under half of the loss comes from unresolved V genes, and the rest has no known cause. V and J calls and clone size come straight from that table; D and trimming were deduced from the DNA. This sample has 150,000 to 200,000 clones in its table, and 70% to 85% of those were observed once. The ten largest clones add up to under 8% of the sample.

General findings and caveats noted by the study authors: V-gene and J-gene trimming of TCR beta chains was associated with a missense DCLRE1C variant in a later genetic analysis, and the association was replicated in an independent cohort. A further reported finding was that TCR beta sequences accurately predicted the HLA-A and HLA-B alleles for most subjects in the first cohort. A later analysis found that TCR association rates varied across HLA loci, with DRB1 alleles showing the most associated TCRs and HLA-C alleles the fewest. Specific HLA alleles were associated with 16,951 TCR beta sequences at a false discovery rate of 0.05 in a later analysis. The 87-base-pair reads could not distinguish some IMGT-functional V segments, including TRBV6-2 and TRBV6-3, so those segments were excluded. Because counts were too low, about 18 rarely observed V segments, including chromosome 9 orphons, were excluded from the earlier analysis of 587 of the donors. A few of the identified cytomegalovirus-associated TCR beta chains were confirmed in vitro to be specific for cytomegalovirus antigens. Compared with equally common non-associated chains, HLA-associated TCR beta chains in a later analysis were more clonally expanded and had lower generation probabilities. A later analysis reported that several top co-occurrence clusters appeared linked to parvovirus B19, influenza, CMV and Epstein-Barr virus. Because HLA typing was unavailable for some donors at each locus, only the typed subset was used in association tests. This cohort had only TCR beta chains sequenced, and the lack of alpha or paired-chain data limited which features could be detected. The study gave a list of 150 to 200 TCR beta chains associated with cytomegalovirus. When HLA alleles, especially DR and DQ, strongly co-occurred, attributing TCR associations to individual alleles was difficult. In an earlier analysis of around 600 of the donors, most TCR beta V segments appeared in productive rearrangements about 87% or about 30% of the time, broadly matching IMGT annotations. A group of highly shared sequence variants was considered likely to be a technical artifact of the sequencing pipeline. Presence/absence analyses assumed roughly uniform sequencing depth across donors, an assumption that may not hold. In a later analysis, most CMV-associated TCR beta chains were found to appear HLA-restricted, with HLA associations seemingly driven largely by CMV exposure. Correlated functional status among segregating V segments might reflect linkage disequilibrium, but an unknown experimental factor could not be ruled out. Cytomegalovirus status was reported to be diagnosed by the classifier with high specificity and sensitivity in both the original and validation cohorts. The authors suggested that the approach could potentially be extended to other disease states and immunological phenotypes. Most TCR sequences were seen in very few donors, while some public TCRs were found in many individuals. Compared with the roughly 670-donor mean, donors in an Asian-associated ancestry cluster had fewer N-insertions in productive TCRs, according to a later genetic analysis. Immune exposure information for the cohort was limited to CMV serostatus.

Source material: PBMCs. The rearranged chain carries TRBV2 and TRBJ2-2; a stretch of 8 junction bases matches TRBD2. The sequence was collected from a man aged 50 to 59 in good health and CMV-seropositive. The nucleotide sequence is given as TGTGCCAGCAACCTAGCGGGCCGCGACGGGGAGCTGTTTTTT. Protein translation: CASNLAGRDGELFF.